The next 4 T cell receptor beta chains were all read from a single sample in a study of T cell repertoires in aging, cancer and after chemotherapy. Peripheral blood genomic DNA, not sorted cells or RNA, was the template. Multiplex touch-down PCR with TRB-A/B primers amplified rearranged V-D-J TRB sequences. TCRdb itself ran the multiplex PCR reads through MiXCR, one entry per CDR3 protein. The sample holds approximately 13,000 distinct CDR3 sequences; 26% are singletons and the top ten take less than 3%. Specimen: blood. These receptors were taken from a human donor in good health.

The chain links TRBV4-2 to TRBJ1-5; D unclear. Germline V CDR1 and CDR2: LGHNA, YNFKEQ. The CDR3 length is 17 residues. The germline V and J ends were trimmed by 0 bases and 0 bases, with 12 bases remaining between them. The CDR3 sequence is CASSQESLKASNQPQHF. The DNA of the CDR3 is TGTGCCAGCAGCCAAGAGTCGCTGAAGGCTAGCAATCAGCCCCAGCATTTT.

The genes are TRBV10-3 and TRBJ2-5; D is perhaps TRBD2 (7 bases). The CDR3 totals 15 residues. Germline CDR1 and CDR2: ENHRY and SYGVKD. V lost 5 bases to trimming and J lost 5 bases, with 18 bases between them. CDR3 nucleotides: TGTGCCATCAGTTCCATTCGGGGGGCCGGGGAGACCCAGTACTTC. This translates into CAISSIRGAGETQYF.

CDR3 sequence reads: CASSSSGAGKYEQYV. In DNA, the CDR3 is TGTGCCAGCAGCTCCTCTGGGGCGGGGAAGTACGAGCAGTACGTC. J is TRBJ2-7 and V is TRBV6-2 or TRBV6-3, with D possibly TRBD2 on 6 matching bases. V shed 6 bases and J shed 4 bases, with 19 bases lying between them. This CDR3 has 15 amino acids. Germline CDR1 reads MNHEY; CDR2 reads SVGEGT.

This clonotype was observed a few times. The chain has TRBV20-1 and TRBJ1-3; D gene uncertain. Germline V gene sequence: CDR1 DFQATT, CDR2 SNEGSKA (reference sequence). The CDR3 spans 14 residues. V lost 3 bases, J lost 0 bases, and 9 bases lay in between. CDR3 sequence (DNA): TGCAGTGCTAGTCACCCGGCCTCTGGAAACACCATATATTTT. Translating gives CSASHPASGNTIYF.